The 28 T cell receptor beta chains in this list originate from one sample, sequenced in a study of blood T cell repertoires in COVID-19. Libraries were prepared by immunoSEQ multiplex PCR; TCRdb keeps only in-frame clonotypes and omits some of them. This table holds approximately 400,000 clones, more than 75% found once. The sequenced sample was PBMCs or T cells enriched from blood (not recorded which). The origin of the receptors is a woman in her late teens or twenties who had recovered from COVID-19.

The chain links TRBV5-1 to TRBJ2-1, with TRBD1 matching over 8 bases. This CDR3 has 16 amino acids. J lost 5 bases, V lost 0 bases, and 7 bases had no gene match. The germline V gene has CDR1 SGHRS and CDR2 YFSETQ. The CDR3 loop is CASSLAAGQGDNEQFF. The CDR3 nucleotides are TGCGCCAGCAGCTTGGCGGCAGGACAGGGCGACAATGAGCAGTTCTTC.

V and J are TRBV4-1 and TRBJ1-1; 7 positions agree with TRBD1. With 4 bases clipped from V and 5 bases from J, the junction kept 10 bases outside the gene matches. CDR1 and CDR2 (germline): MGHRA, YSYEKL. CDR3 size: 15 residues. The chain's CDR3 is CASSRGTEVITEAFF. The CDR3 DNA is TGCGCCAGCAGCCGTGGGACAGAGGTAATTACTGAAGCTTTCTTT.

The J gene is TRBJ1-6, the V gene TRBV29-1; D is ambiguous. Germline CDR1 reads SQVTM; CDR2 reads ANQGSEA. The V end was cut by 4 bases, the J end by 4 bases, with 8 bases between. The CDR3 extends over 13 amino acids. This chain's CDR3 is CSVGEQYNSPLHF. As DNA, the CDR3 is TGCAGCGTTGGAGAACAGTATAATTCACCCCTCCACTTT.

J is TRBJ2-1 and V is TRBV5-1; the D gene is possibly TRBD1 (5 bases). With 0 bases removed from V and 8 bases from J, the gap between germline ends came to 6 bases. This CDR3 has 12 residues. Germline V gives CDR1 SGHRS, CDR2 YFSETQ. For the CDR3, the DNA is TGCGCCAGCAGCTTGGTAGGGGATGAGCAGTTCTTC. It specifies CASSLVGDEQFF.

The rearrangement joins TRBV11-2 to TRBJ2-5; D is possibly TRBD1 (6 bases). This CDR3 is built from 14 residues. Germline V CDR1 and CDR2: SGHAT, FQNNGV. Trimming shortened V by 4 bases and J by 5 bases, and 14 bases separated the two germline ends. The CDR3 loop is CASSSGTKRETQYF. The CDR3 nucleotides read TGTGCCAGCAGCTCCGGGACAAAGCGTGAGACCCAGTACTTC.

The chain joins TRBV12-3 or TRBV12-4 to TRBJ1-1; D unclear. Trimming removed 5 bases from V and 4 bases from J, with 11 bases in between. There are 13 residues in the CDR3. The CDR3 coding sequence is TGTGCCAGCAGTCTCGATCGGGGCACTGAAGCTTTCTTT. Protein sequence: CASSLDRGTEAFF.

The chain is built from TRBV4-1 and TRBJ2-7; TRBD1 matches at 8 bases. The germline CDR1 and CDR2 sequences are MGHRA and YSYEKL. The CDR3 contains 15 residues. The J segment lost 1 base and the V segment lost 0 bases, leaving 2 bases of the junction unmatched. CDR3 nucleotides: TGCGCCAGCAGCCAAGACAGGGGGCGTTCCTACGAGCAGTACTTC. It encodes CASSQDRGRSYEQYF.

The gene calls are TRBV18 and TRBJ1-5, with no clear D. Germline lookup yields CDR1 KGHSH and CDR2 LQKENI. Trimming cost V 1 base and J 3 bases, with 10 bases left between them. The CDR3 contains 15 residues. CDR3 sequence reads: CASSPRGPDNQPQHF. The CDR3 DNA reads as TGTGCCAGCTCACCACGAGGGCCCGACAATCAGCCCCAGCATTTT.

The V gene is TRBV4-1, the J gene TRBJ1-6; weak D call: TRBD1 (6 bases). The V gene's germline CDR1 is MGHRA and CDR2 YSYEKL. Trimming removed 0 bases at V and 10 bases at J, with 13 bases between. This CDR3 comprises 15 residues. CDR3 region: CASSQETGLRSPLHF. The CDR3 DNA reads TGCGCCAGCAGCCAAGAAACAGGGTTGAGGTCACCCCTCCACTTT.

In its sample, this clone was seen once. V is TRBV28 and J is TRBJ1-5, with 9 nucleotides matching TRBD1. Germline V gene lookup returns CDR1 MDHEN and CDR2 SYDVKM. The V gene end was trimmed by 6 bases and the J gene end by 5 bases; junction bases not matched to a gene: 5. The CDR3 spans 14 residues. This CDR3 is CASRPGQGYQPQHF. The CDR3 region has the DNA TGTGCCAGCAGACCGGGACAGGGTTATCAGCCCCAGCATTTT.

The chain couples TRBV27 to TRBJ2-1, with TRBD2 as a possible D gene (5 bases). The CDR3 sequence is 13 residues long. Trimming took 4 bases from V and 4 from J, leaving 8 bases between them. Germline values: CDR1 MNHEY, CDR2 SMNVEV (reference sequence). The CDR3 DNA sequence: TGTGCCAGCAGTTGGACTTATTACAATGAGCAGTTCTTC. Amino acid sequence: CASSWTYYNEQFF.

V is TRBV30 and J is TRBJ1-2; D perhaps matches TRBD1 (5 bases). This CDR3 spans 17 amino acids. Looked up from germline, CDR1 is GTSNPN and CDR2 is SVGIG (reference sequence). The ends were cut back, 4 bases at V and 6 bases at J, with 27 bases in the middle. CDR3 residues: CAWTLGVGPSEVDGYTF. The CDR3, as DNA: TGTGCCTGGACCCTAGGGGTAGGGCCTTCCGAAGTGGATGGCTACACCTTC. The full variable domain, rest sourced from reference TRBV30 and TRBJ1-2, is SQTIHQWPATLVQPVGSPLSLECTVEGTSNPNLYWYRQAAGRGLQLLFYSVGIGQISSEVPQNLSASRPQDRQFILSSKKLLLSDSGFYLCAWTLGVGPSEVDGYTFGSGTRLTVV.

The V and J genes are TRBV7-2 and TRBJ1-4; D ambiguous. CDR1 and CDR2 (germline): SGHTA, FQGNSA. The CDR3 runs 16 residues. V dropped 6 bases and J dropped 2 bases, with 16 bases sitting between them. CDR3 protein: CASRRDSVRTNEKLFF. The CDR3 bases are TGTGCCAGCAGGCGAGACTCCGTTCGCACTAATGAAAAACTGTTTTTT. Full variable domain (rest looked up from reference TRBV7-2 and TRBJ1-4): GAGVSQSPSNKVTEKGKDVELRCDPISGHTALYWYRQSLGQGLEFLIYFQGNSAPDKSGLPSDRFSAERTGGSVSTLTIQRTQQEDSAVYLCASRRDSVRTNEKLFFGSGTQLSVL.

This sequence joins TRBV3-1 (or the pseudogene TRBV3-2) and TRBJ1-4; D is perhaps TRBD1 (5 bases). The CDR3 covers 16 residues. Germline V gene lookup returns CDR1 LGHDT and CDR2 YNNKEL (reference sequence). Trimming stripped 5 bases from V and 4 bases from J, with 17 bases between. The DNA for the CDR3 is TGTGCCAGCAGCTCCCTCGCGACAGACTTTAATGAAAAACTGTTTTTT. Translated: CASSSLATDFNEKLFF.

This sequence joins TRBV4-3 and TRBJ1-2; D is unclear. CDR1 and CDR2 from the germline V gene are LGHNA and YSLEER. This CDR3 is 15 amino acids long. The V end was cut by 0 bases, the J end by 4 bases, with 12 bases between. The CDR3 bases are TGCGCCAGCAGCCAAGATATTGACGGGATCTATGGCTACACCTTC. Protein sequence: CASSQDIDGIYGYTF.

V is TRBV4-1 and J is TRBJ1-1; TRBD1 is a possible D gene (6 bases). The CDR3 covers 16 residues. Germline V lookup: CDR1 MGHRA, CDR2 YSYEKL. V shed 0 bases and J shed 4 bases, with 15 bases lying between them. This chain's CDR3 is CASSQDLGTPVTEAFF. The CDR3 DNA reads TGCGCCAGCAGCCAAGATTTGGGGACACCGGTCACTGAAGCTTTCTTT.

The chain combines TRBV29-1 with TRBJ2-1; TRBD2 aligns across 8 bases. CDR3 length equals 14 residues. Germline V gene sequence: CDR1 SQVTM, CDR2 ANQGSEA. V dropped 4 bases and J dropped 7; count of bases not matched to a gene: 9. In DNA, the CDR3 is TGCAGCGTTGGGTGGGGACTAGTACGAAATGAGCAGTTCTTC. Protein: CSVGWGLVRNEQFF.

The chain couples TRBV10-2 to TRBJ2-1; 9 bases align to TRBD1. J lost 3 bases, V lost 0 bases, and 3 bases had no gene match. The germline CDR1 and CDR2 sequences are WSHSY and SAAADI. The CDR3 is made up of 16 amino acids. The CDR3 region has the DNA TGCGCCAGCAGTGAGTCGTGGACAGGGGTCTACAATGAGCAGTTCTTC. This gives the protein CASSESWTGVYNEQFF.

This rearrangement joins TRBV27 to TRBJ1-2; D is uncertain. Germline values: CDR1 MNHEY, CDR2 SMNVEV (reference sequence). Trimming shortened V by 3 bases and J by 2 bases, and 7 bases separated the two germline ends. This CDR3 contains 13 residues. The CDR3, as DNA: TGTGCCAGCAGTTTCTTCAGGAACTATGGCTACACCTTC. Translated: CASSFFRNYGYTF.

The chain couples TRBV6-5 to TRBJ1-5; a weak D match, TRBD1 (6 bases). Germline-derived CDR1 and CDR2 are MNHEY and SVGAGI. CDR3 length equals 15 residues. With 0 bases removed from V and 5 bases from J, the gap between germline ends came to 11 bases. CDR3 sequence: CASSYSAGADQPQHF. The CDR3 DNA is TGTGCCAGCAGTTACTCTGCAGGGGCCGATCAGCCCCAGCATTTT.

V gene TRBV30 combines with J gene TRBJ2-2; 8 nucleotides line up with TRBD2. With 2 bases clipped from V and 3 bases from J, the junction kept 2 bases outside the gene matches. Germline-derived CDR1 and CDR2 are GTSNPN and SVGIG (reference sequence). This CDR3 is 14 amino acids long. CDR3 amino acids: CAWSRGGDTGELFF. CDR3 nucleotide sequence: TGTGCCTGGAGTCGGGGGGGAGACACCGGGGAGCTGTTTTTT.

The chain recombines TRBV7-2 with TRBJ2-1; 7 positions match TRBD2. The CDR3 runs to 14 residues. CDR1 and CDR2 from the germline V gene are SGHTA and FQGNSA. V lost 5 bases, J lost 7 bases, and 8 bases stayed unmatched. CDR3 amino acids: CASSRGSGANEQFF. Written as DNA, the CDR3 is TGTGCCAGCAGCCGCGGGAGCGGGGCTAATGAGCAGTTCTTC.

The rearrangement links TRBV5-1 to TRBJ1-1; unclear D gene. The CDR3 spans 15 residues. Trimming removed 1 base from V and 1 base from J, with 11 bases in between. In germline, CDR1 is SGHRS, CDR2 YFSETQ. CDR3 protein: CASSLFGARNTEAFF. DNA of the CDR3: TGCGCCAGCAGCTTGTTCGGTGCGAGGAACACTGAAGCTTTCTTT.

The CDR3 DNA reads TGTGCCTGGAGCGAACATAGCAATCAGCCCCAGCATTTT. The encoded protein is CAWSEHSNQPQHF. The chain recombines TRBV30 with TRBJ1-5; D gene ambiguous. CDR3 length equals 13 residues. The V end was cut by 3 bases, the J end by 0 bases, with 6 bases between. The germline gives CDR1 GTSNPN, CDR2 SVGIG (reference sequence).

The CDR3 sequence is CASSQSYRQETQYF. CDR3 in DNA: TGTGCCAGCAGCCAATCGTACAGACAAGAGACCCAGTACTTC. The chain employs TRBV3-1 (or the pseudogene TRBV3-2) and TRBJ2-5; D gene ambiguous. The CDR3 is made up of 14 amino acids. In germline, CDR1 is LGHDT, CDR2 YNNKEL (reference sequence). V lost 2 bases and J lost 2, with 9 bases in between.

V is TRBV7-3 and J is TRBJ1-5; 7 positions agree with TRBD1. This CDR3 has 15 residues. Germline assignment: CDR1 SGHTA and CDR2 FQGTGA. V shed 5 bases and J 4 bases; nucleotides not matched to a gene: 8. The CDR3 DNA reads TGTGCCAGCAGCGCGTGGACAGGTGTAAATCAGCCCCAGCATTTT. It specifies CASSAWTGVNQPQHF. Full variable domain (outside the CDR3, taken from reference TRBV7-3 and TRBJ1-5): GAGVSQTPSNKVTEKGKYVELRCDPISGHTALYWYRQSLGQGPEFLIYFQGTGAADDSGLPNDRFFAVRPEGSVSTLKIQRTERGDSAVYLCASSAWTGVNQPQHFGDGTRLSIL.

The genes are TRBV29-1 and TRBJ2-2; the D gene is possibly TRBD1 (5 bases). The CDR3 runs to 12 residues. Germline assignment: CDR1 SQVTM and CDR2 ANQGSEA. The germline V and J ends were trimmed by 7 bases and 3 bases, with 9 bases remaining between them. The CDR3 sequence: CSGEGDTGELFF. CDR3 DNA: TGCAGCGGGGAAGGGGACACCGGGGAGCTGTTTTTT.

This clone was observed once. The chain has TRBV6-5 and TRBJ1-2; no clear D gene. Germline-derived CDR1 and CDR2 are MNHEY and SVGAGI. There are 15 residues in the CDR3. V lost 5 bases and J 4 bases, leaving 17 bases between the germline ends. Here the CDR3 reads CASSTGSLFSYGYTF. The DNA for the CDR3 is TGTGCCAGCAGTACGGGGAGCCTTTTTTCCTATGGCTACACCTTC.